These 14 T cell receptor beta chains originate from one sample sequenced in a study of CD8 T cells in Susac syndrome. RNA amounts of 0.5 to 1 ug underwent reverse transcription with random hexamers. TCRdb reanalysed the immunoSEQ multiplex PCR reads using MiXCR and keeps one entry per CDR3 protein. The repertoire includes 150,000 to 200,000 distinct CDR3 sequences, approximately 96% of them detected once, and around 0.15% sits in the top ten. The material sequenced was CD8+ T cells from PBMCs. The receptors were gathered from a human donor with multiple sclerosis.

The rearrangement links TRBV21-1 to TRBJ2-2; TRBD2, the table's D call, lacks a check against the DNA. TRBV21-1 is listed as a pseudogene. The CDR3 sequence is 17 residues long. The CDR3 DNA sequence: TGTGCCAGCAGCAAAGGGCTAGCGGGAAGGGATACCGGGGAGCTGTTTTTT. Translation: CASSKGLAGRDTGELFF.

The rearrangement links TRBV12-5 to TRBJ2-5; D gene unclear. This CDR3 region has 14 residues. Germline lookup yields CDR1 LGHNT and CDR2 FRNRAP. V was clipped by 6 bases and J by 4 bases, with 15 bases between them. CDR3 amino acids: CASGEKGRAETQYF. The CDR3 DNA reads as TGTGCTAGTGGAGAAAAGGGTAGGGCAGAGACCCAGTACTTC.

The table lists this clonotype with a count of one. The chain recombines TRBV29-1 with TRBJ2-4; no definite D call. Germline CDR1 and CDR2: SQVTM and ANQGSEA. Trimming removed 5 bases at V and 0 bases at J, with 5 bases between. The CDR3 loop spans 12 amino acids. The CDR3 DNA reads TGCAGCGTTTACCTAGCCAAAAACATTCAGTACTTC. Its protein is CSVYLAKNIQYF. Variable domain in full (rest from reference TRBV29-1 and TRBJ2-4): SAVISQKPSRDICQRGTSLTIQCQVDSQVTMMFWYRQQPGQSLTLIATANQGSEATYESGFVIDKFPISRPNLTFSTLTVSNMSPEDSSIYLCSVYLAKNIQYFGAGTRLSVL.

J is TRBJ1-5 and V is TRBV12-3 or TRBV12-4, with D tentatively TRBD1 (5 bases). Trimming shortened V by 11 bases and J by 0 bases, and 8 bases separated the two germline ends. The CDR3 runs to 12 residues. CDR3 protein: CAVGTSNQPQHF. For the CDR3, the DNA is TGTGCCGTCGGGACTAGCAATCAGCCCCAGCATTTT.

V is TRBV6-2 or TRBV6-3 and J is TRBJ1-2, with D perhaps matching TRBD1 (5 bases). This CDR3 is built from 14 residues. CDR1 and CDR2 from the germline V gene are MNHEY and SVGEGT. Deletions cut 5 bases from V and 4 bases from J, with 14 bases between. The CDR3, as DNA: TGTGCCAGCAGTCAAAGAACAGGATTCTATGGCTACACCTTC. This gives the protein CASSQRTGFYGYTF.

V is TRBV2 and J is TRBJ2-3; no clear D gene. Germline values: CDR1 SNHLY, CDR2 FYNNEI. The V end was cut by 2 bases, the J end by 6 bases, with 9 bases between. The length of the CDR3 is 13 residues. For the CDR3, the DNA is TGTGCCAGCAGTGAAAGTTCGCGTGATACGCAGTATTTT. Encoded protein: CASSESSRDTQYF.

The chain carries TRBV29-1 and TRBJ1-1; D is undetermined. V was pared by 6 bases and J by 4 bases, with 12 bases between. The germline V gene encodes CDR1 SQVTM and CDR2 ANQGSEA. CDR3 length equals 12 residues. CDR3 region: CSVPHRGTEAFF. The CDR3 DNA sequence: TGCAGCGTGCCACACCGGGGCACTGAAGCTTTCTTT.

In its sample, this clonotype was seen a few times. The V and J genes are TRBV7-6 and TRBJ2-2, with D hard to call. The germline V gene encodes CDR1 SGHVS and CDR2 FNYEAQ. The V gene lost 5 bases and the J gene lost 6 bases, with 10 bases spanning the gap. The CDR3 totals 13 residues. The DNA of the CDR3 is TGTGCCAGCAGCACTCAGGATCCCGGGGAGCTGTTTTTT. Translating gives CASSTQDPGELFF.

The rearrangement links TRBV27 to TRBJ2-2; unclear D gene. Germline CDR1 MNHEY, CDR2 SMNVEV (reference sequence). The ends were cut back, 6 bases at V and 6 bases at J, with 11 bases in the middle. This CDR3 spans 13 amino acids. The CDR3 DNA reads TGTGCCAGCAGACTTACAACTTCCGGGGAGCTGTTTTTT. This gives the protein CASRLTTSGELFF.

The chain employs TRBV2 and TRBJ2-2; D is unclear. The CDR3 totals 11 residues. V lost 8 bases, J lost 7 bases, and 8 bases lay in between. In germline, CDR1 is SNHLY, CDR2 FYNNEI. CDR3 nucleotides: TGTGCCAGCGAGTCTAGCGGGGAGCTGTTTTTT. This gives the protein CASESSGELFF.

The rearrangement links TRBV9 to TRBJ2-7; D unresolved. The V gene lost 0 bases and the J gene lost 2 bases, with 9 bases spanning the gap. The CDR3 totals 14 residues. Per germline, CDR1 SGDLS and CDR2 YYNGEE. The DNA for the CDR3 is TGTGCCAGCAGCGTAGGTCAGGCCCCCTACGAGCAGTACTTC. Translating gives CASSVGQAPYEQYF.

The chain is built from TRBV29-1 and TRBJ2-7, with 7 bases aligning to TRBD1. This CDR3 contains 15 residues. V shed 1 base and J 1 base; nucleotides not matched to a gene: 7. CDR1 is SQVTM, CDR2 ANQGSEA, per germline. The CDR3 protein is CSVEVFEQGSYEQYF. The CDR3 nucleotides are TGCAGCGTTGAAGTGTTCGAACAGGGGTCCTACGAGCAGTACTTC.

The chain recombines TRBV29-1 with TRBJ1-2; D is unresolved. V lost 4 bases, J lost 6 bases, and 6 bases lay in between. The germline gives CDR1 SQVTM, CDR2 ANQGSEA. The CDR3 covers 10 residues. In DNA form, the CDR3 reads TGCAGCGTTGCGCTGGATGGCTACACCTTC. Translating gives CSVALDGYTF. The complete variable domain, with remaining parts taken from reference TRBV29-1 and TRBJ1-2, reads SAVISQKPSRDICQRGTSLTIQCQVDSQVTMMFWYRQQPGQSLTLIATANQGSEATYESGFVIDKFPISRPNLTFSTLTVSNMSPEDSSIYLCSVALDGYTFGSGTRLTVV.

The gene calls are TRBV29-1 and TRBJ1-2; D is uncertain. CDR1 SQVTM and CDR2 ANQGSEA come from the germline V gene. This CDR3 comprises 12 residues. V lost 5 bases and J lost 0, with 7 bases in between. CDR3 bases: TGCAGCGTTCCAACCACTAACTATGGCTACACCTTC. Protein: CSVPTTNYGYTF.